The table lists the clone carrying this T cell receptor beta chain with a few counts. Clones were read by immunoSEQ multiplex PCR, and TCRdb kept only the in-frame ones, dropping some. Here the sample spans about 170,000 clones, around 90% being singletons. CDR1 and CDR2 (germline): SSHAT, FNYEAQ (reference sequence). The CDR3 runs 17 residues. V lost 5 bases to trimming and J lost 0 bases; unmatched junction nucleotides: 9. The source of the sample is a study of blood T cell repertoires in COVID-19. This sequence originates from a man aged 45-60 years who had recovered from COVID-19. The chain has TRBV7-7 and TRBJ2-3, with 9 positions matching TRBD2. Sequenced: peripheral blood. DNA of the CDR3: TGTGCCAGCAGCCCTAGCCTAGCGGGACCAAGCACAGATACGCAGTATTTT. Its protein product is CASSPSLAGPSTDTQYF.